This TCR beta chain was retrieved from a study of T cells in Graves' hyperthyroidism and ophthalmopathy. Study-level points and caveats: Also found in blood were most expanded thyroid clonotypes above 0.001.

The CDR3 totals 16 residues. Germline values: CDR1 MDHEN, CDR2 SYDVKM. J lost 4 bases, V lost 7 bases, and 9 bases had no gene match. TCR beta CDR3 regions were amplified from RNA. The HTBI primer set drove a first-round RT-PCR of the TCR CDR3. TCRdb reanalysed the multiplex PCR reads using MiXCR and keeps one entry per CDR3 protein. The table has 300,000 to 450,000 distinct CDR3 sequences, approximately 15% seen once. There are many counts of this clonotype. Its cognate antigen is unknown. The V call is TRBV28, the J call TRBJ2-3, with 12 bases aligning to TRBD2. Specimen: blood. This TCR derives from a woman aged 55-69 years with Graves' hyperthyroidism. The CDR3 is CASMWASGRGADTQYF. As DNA, the CDR3 is TGTGCCAGCATGTGGGCTAGCGGGAGGGGGGCAGATACGCAGTATTTT.